Reported below is one T cell receptor beta chain. What it binds is not known. This sample is drawn from a study of vaccination effects on CD4 cells after COVID-19. Study-level points and caveats: Marked clonal contraction of both clone types appeared late after vaccination. From healthy vaccinees, only 1 of 255 vaccine-induced clones also reacted to common cold coronaviruses.

Here immunoSEQ multiplex PCR was the method, and the copy in TCRdb shows in-frame clones only, minus some. The profile shows 20,000 to 25,000 clones, more than 60% of them singletons. Prior to sequencing, the ViraFEST assay stimulated PBMC with viral peptide pools, which expanded the antigen-specific CD4+ T cells. Cultured cells yielded isolated CD4+ T cells after 10 to 11 days. The participants, recipients of two vaccine doses, got either BNT162b2 or mRNA-1273. Among the vaccine recipients, none had a prior SARS-CoV-2 infection, and nucleocapsid antibodies were negative. Supplemented with about 10 IU/ml IL-2 and roughly 10 ug/ml peptides, approximately 2 million PBMC per well were kept in culture. With V trimmed by 4 bases and J by 4 bases, 7 bases remained unmatched. The CDR3 is 16 residues long. Germline CDR1 is SGHNT and CDR2 is YYREEE (reference sequence).

J is TRBJ2-2 and V is TRBV5-4; 10 positions agree with TRBD2. This receptor was identified in a human donor who received a COVID-19 vaccine. The starting material was CD4+ T cells from PBMCs cultured with SARS-CoV-2 spike peptides, obtained after COVID-19 vaccination. The CDR3 nucleotides are TGTGCCAGCAGCAGCCTAGCGGGGGACTCCACCGGGGAGCTGTTTTTT. Protein: CASSSLAGDSTGELFF.